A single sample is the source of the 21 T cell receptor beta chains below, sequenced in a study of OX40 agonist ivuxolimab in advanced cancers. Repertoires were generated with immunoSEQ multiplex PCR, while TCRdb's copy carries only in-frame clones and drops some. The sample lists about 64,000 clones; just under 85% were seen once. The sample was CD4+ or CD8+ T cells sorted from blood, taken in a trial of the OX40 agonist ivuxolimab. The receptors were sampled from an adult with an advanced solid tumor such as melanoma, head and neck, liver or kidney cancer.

In DNA form, the CDR3 reads TGTGCCAGCTCACCATCGTTCCAGGCCTACGAGCAGTACTTC. Protein product: CASSPSFQAYEQYF. J is TRBJ2-7 and V is TRBV18; D gene ambiguous. This CDR3 is built from 14 residues. Germline-derived CDR1 and CDR2 are KGHSH and LQKENI. Trimming shortened V by 2 bases and J by 2 bases, and 10 bases separated the two germline ends.

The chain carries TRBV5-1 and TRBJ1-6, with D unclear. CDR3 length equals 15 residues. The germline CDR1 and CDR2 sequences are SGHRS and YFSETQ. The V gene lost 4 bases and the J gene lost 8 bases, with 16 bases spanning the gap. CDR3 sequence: CASSPDRRRHSPLHF. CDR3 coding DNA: TGCGCCAGCAGCCCGGACCGGCGAAGGCATTCACCCCTCCACTTT.

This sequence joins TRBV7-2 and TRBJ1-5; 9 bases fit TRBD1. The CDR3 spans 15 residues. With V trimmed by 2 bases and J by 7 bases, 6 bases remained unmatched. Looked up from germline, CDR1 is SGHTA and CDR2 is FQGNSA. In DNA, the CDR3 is TGTGCCAGCAGCTTAAAAGGACAGGGGCTCCAGCCCCAGCATTTT. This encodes CASSLKGQGLQPQHF.

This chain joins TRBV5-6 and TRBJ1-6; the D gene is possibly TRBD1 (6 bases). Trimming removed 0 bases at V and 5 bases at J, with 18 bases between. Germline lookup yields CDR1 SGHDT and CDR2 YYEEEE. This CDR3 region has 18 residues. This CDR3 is CASSLAPTGGPDNSPLHF. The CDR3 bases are TGTGCCAGCAGCTTGGCCCCGACAGGCGGACCCGATAATTCACCCCTCCACTTT.

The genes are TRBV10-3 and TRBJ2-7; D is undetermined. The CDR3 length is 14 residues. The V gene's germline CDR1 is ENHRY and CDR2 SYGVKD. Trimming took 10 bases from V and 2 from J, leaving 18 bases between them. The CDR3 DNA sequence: TGTGCCACCACCCGGGCGACAATACCCTACGAGCAGTACTTC. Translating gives CATTRATIPYEQYF.

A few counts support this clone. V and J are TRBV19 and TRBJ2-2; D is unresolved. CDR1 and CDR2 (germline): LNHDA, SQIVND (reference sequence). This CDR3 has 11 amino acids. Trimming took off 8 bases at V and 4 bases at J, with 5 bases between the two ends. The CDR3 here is CASSGTGELFF. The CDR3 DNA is TGTGCCAGTTCCGGCACCGGGGAGCTGTTTTTT.

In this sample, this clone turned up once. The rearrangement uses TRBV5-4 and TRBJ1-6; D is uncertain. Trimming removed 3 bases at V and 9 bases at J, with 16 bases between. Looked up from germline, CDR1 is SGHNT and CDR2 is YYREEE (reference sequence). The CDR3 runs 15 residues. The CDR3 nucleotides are TGTGCCAGCAGCTCAAGCCGGGGTCCCGGTTCACCCCTCCACTTT. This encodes CASSSSRGPGSPLHF.

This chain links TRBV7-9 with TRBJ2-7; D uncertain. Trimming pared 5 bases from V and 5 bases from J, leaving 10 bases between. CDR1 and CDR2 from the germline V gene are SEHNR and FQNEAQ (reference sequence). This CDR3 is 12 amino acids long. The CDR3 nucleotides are TGTGCCAGCAGCCCCCCAAGCGACGAGCAGTACTTC. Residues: CASSPPSDEQYF.

The DNA for the CDR3 is TGCGCCAGCAGCTCGGAAGCGGGACAGGGTTACAATGAGCAGTTCTTC. It codes for CASSSEAGQGYNEQFF. The chain combines TRBV5-1 with TRBJ2-1, with 9 bases that match TRBD1. Germline V lookup: CDR1 SGHRS, CDR2 YFSETQ. With V trimmed by 3 bases and J by 4 bases, 8 bases remained unmatched. The CDR3 spans 16 residues.

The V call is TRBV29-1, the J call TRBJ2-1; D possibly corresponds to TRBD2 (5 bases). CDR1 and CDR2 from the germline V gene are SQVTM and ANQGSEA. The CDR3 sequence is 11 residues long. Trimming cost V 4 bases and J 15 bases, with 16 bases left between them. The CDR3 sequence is CSVALARSGFF. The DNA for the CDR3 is TGCAGCGTTGCTTTAGCGAGAAGTGGGTTCTTC.

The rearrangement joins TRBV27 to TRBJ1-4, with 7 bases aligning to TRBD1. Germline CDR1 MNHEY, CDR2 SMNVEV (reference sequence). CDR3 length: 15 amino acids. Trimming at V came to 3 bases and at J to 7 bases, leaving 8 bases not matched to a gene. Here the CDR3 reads CASSFRGARGEKLFF. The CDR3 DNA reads TGTGCCAGCAGTTTCAGGGGGGCGCGGGGTGAAAAACTGTTTTTT.

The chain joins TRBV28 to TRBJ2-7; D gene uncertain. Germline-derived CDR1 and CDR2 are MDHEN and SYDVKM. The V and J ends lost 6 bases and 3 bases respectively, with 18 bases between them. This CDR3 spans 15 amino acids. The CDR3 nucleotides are TGTGCCAGCAGCCTACGCGTCCAACCTTACTACGAGCAGTACTTC. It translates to CASSLRVQPYYEQYF.

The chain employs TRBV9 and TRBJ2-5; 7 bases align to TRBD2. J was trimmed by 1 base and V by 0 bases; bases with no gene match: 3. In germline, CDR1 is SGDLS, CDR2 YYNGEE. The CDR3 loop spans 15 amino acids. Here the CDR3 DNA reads TGTGCCAGCAGCGTAGATGGGACTACCCAAGAGACCCAGTACTTC. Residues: CASSVDGTTQETQYF.

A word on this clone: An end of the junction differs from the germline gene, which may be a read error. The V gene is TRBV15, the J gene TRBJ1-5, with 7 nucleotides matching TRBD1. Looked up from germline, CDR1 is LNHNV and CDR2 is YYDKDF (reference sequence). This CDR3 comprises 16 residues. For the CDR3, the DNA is TGTGCCACCGGCAGAGGAGAGGGGGCGCGCAATCAGCCCCAGCATTTT. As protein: CATGRGEGARNQPQHF.

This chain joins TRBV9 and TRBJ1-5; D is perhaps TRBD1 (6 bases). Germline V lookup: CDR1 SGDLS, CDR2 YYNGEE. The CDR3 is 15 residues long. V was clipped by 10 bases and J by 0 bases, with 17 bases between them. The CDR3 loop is CASWTASTSNQPQHF. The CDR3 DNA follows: TGTGCCTCCTGGACAGCTTCCACTAGCAATCAGCCCCAGCATTTT.

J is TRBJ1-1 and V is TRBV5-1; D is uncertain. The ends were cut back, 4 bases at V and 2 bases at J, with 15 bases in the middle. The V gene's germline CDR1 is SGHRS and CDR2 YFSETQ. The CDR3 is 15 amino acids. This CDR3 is CASSLRAGPNTEAFF. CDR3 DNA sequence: TGCGCCAGCAGCCTTCGGGCAGGCCCTAACACTGAAGCTTTCTTT.

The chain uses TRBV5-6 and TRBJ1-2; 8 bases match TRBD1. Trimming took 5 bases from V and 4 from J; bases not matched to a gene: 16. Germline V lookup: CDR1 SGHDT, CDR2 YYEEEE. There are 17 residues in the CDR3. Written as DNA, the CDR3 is TGTGCCAGCAGTCGAACCGGGACAGGAGTGAGGAGCTATGGCTACACCTTC. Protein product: CASSRTGTGVRSYGYTF.

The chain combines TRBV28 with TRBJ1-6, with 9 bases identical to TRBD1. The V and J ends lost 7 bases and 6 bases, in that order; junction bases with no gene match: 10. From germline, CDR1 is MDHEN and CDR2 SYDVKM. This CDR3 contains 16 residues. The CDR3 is CASNEIGTGPNSPLHF. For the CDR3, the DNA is TGTGCCAGCAATGAAATCGGGACAGGGCCTAATTCACCCCTCCACTTT. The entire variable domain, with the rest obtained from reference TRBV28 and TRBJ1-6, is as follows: DVKVTQSSRYLVKRTGEKVFLECVQDMDHENMFWYRQDPGLGLRLIYFSYDVKMKEKGDIPEGYSVSREKKERFSLILESASTNQTSMYLCASNEIGTGPNSPLHFGNGTRLTVT.

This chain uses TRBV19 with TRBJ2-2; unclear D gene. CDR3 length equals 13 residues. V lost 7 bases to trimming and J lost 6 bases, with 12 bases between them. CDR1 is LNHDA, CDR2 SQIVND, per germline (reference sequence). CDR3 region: CASTSQAPGELFF. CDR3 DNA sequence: TGTGCCAGTACGTCGCAGGCCCCCGGGGAGCTGTTTTTT.

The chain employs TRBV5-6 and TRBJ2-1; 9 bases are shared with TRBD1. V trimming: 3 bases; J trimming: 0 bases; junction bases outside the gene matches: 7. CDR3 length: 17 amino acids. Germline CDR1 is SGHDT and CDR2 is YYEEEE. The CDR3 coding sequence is TGTGCCAGCAGCTCCCTTGACAGGGGGAACTCCTACAATGAGCAGTTCTTC. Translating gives CASSSLDRGNSYNEQFF.

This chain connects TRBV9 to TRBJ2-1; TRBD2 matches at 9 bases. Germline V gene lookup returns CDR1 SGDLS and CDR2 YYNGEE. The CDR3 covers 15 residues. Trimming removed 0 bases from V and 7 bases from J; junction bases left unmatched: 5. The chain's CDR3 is CASSVGLAGRNEQFF. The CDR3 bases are TGTGCCAGCAGCGTAGGCCTAGCGGGAAGGAATGAGCAGTTCTTC. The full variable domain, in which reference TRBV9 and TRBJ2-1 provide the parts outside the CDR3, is DSGVTQTPKHLITATGQRVTLRCSPRSGDLSVYWYQQSLDQGLQFLIQYYNGEERAKGNILERFSAQQFPDLHSELNLSSLELGDSALYFCASSVGLAGRNEQFFGPGTRLTVL.